The 5 T cell receptor beta chains listed next were all sequenced from one sample in a study of regulatory T cells in long-lasting Graves disease. Time point denoted: persistent/refractory GD, antithyroid drugs over 5 years with positive TRAb. The TCR library was made from RNA extracted from PBMCs. Construction of the TCR beta libraries employed iRepertoire HTBI primers in conjunction with Arm-PCR of CDR3 regions. One entry per CDR3 protein results from TCRdb running MiXCR on the multiplex PCR reads. The sample contains over 250,000 distinct CDR3 sequences, around a fifth of which appear only once. The sample consisted of peripheral blood mononuclear cells (PBMCs), taken when the disease was refractory, from a patient treated with antithyroid drugs. These TCRs come from a female donor with Graves disease.

The chain carries TRBV20-1 and TRBJ1-4; 9 nucleotides agree with TRBD1. CDR3 size: 14 residues. V gave up 1 base and J gave up 8 bases; unmatched junction bases: 5. Germline-derived CDR1 and CDR2 are DFQATT and SNEGSKA (reference sequence). In nucleotides, the CDR3 is TGCAGTGCTAGAGCCCGGGACAGGGACGAAAAACTGTTTTTT. Translating gives CSARARDRDEKLFF.

This chain uses TRBV12-3 or TRBV12-4 with TRBJ2-3; a weak D match, TRBD1 (6 bases). The CDR3 spans 17 residues. V shed 6 bases and J shed 1 base, with 20 bases lying between them. CDR3 residues: CASRWSGSHRGTDTQYF. The CDR3 DNA follows: TGTGCCAGCAGGTGGTCAGGGAGCCACAGGGGCACAGATACGCAGTATTTT.

J is TRBJ1-2 and V is TRBV4-3; D remains ambiguous. Deletions cut 4 bases from V and 4 bases from J, with 16 bases between. Germline CDR1 and CDR2: LGHNA and YSLEER. The CDR3 sequence is 15 residues long. CDR3 in DNA: TGCGCCAGCAGCCCCCTGGTAGCCGACACCTATGGCTACACCTTC. It codes for CASSPLVADTYGYTF.

This clonotype was seen more than once but under ten times. The genes are TRBV6-1 and TRBJ2-7; 10 bases fit TRBD2. J gave up 6 bases and V 6 bases, and 5 bases lay outside the gene matches. Germline CDR1 MNHNS, CDR2 SASEGT. This CDR3 contains 13 residues. In DNA, the CDR3 is TGTGCCAGCAGAGAACCTAGCGGGAGCGAGCAGTACTTC. The encoded protein is CASREPSGSEQYF.

Notes on this clonotype: The junction does not match germline at one end; this may be a read error. The V call is TRBV6-9, the J call TRBJ1-5, with TRBD1 matching 7 bases. Per the germline V gene, CDR1 is MNHGY and CDR2 is SVAAGI. This CDR3 region has 16 residues. The CDR3 nucleotides read TGTGTCAGCAGTTCCCAGGGGGAGGGGGCTCATCAGCCCCAGCATTTT. Amino acid sequence: CVSSSQGEGAHQPQHF.